The clone carrying this T cell receptor (beta chain) was seen a single time. Its antigen is as yet unknown. This record comes from a study of post-analysis software for immune sequencing data. Study-wide points: Relative to controls, patients had a handful of TRBV segments at higher frequency, with TRBV5-6, TRBV5-1 and TRBV20-1 among these. By F measure, strong co-clustering occurred among samples prepared in the same batch. Diversity measured as normalized Chao1 was significantly lower in multiple sclerosis patients than in controls.

V shed 8 bases, J shed 0 bases, and the junction held 11 bases outside the gene matches. The CDR3 runs to 16 residues. Germline V gives CDR1 SGHVS, CDR2 FQNEAQ. Researchers reported that TCR beta cDNA libraries carried unique molecular identifiers. Once about 0.9 to 11 million T cells were used, approximately 520,000 cDNA molecules resulted. Using its own MiXCR run on the PCR reads, TCRdb lists one record per CDR3 protein. The data hold hundreds of thousands of distinct CDR3 sequences, with roughly two fifths observed a single time. V and J are TRBV7-8 and TRBJ2-5; TRBD2 agrees at 8 bases. The TCR originated in a girl aged 5 to 17 with multiple sclerosis. What was sequenced was blood. CDR3 in amino acids: CASVAGRTTYQETQYF. For the CDR3, the DNA is TGTGCCAGCGTAGCGGGACGCACCACGTACCAAGAGACCCAGTACTTC.